This is a list of T cell receptor beta chains from one sample in a study of vaccination effects on CD4 cells after COVID-19. Sequencing was performed with immunoSEQ multiplex PCR; in TCRdb, only in-frame clones are kept and a portion is missing. The sample consists of 20,000 to 25,000 clones, more than 65% of them appearing once. These receptors' antigens are unknown. Specimen: CD4+ T cells from PBMCs cultured with HCoV-NL63 spike peptides, collected before COVID-19 vaccination. All receptors come from a human donor who received a COVID-19 vaccine. The CDR3 runs from the conserved cysteine through the conserved F or W. Fields, in order: V gene, J gene, D gene, clone size, CDR3 DNA, CDR3 protein. The D gene is left open where the match is weak. The size entry is marked missing in some rows and otherwise reads once, few, many or a size class.

v_call: TRBV3-1/TRBV3-2; j_call: TRBJ1-2; d_call: .; clone_size: .; cdr3_nt: TGTGCCAGCAGCCAAGGATTCTATGGCTACACCTTC; cdr3_aa: CASSQGFYGYTF
v_call: TRBV4-1; j_call: TRBJ2-7; d_call: TRBD2; clone_size: .; cdr3_nt: TGCGCCAGCAGCCAAGATCGGGGAGCGGGAGGCCCCCCGGACGAGCAGTACTTC; cdr3_aa: CASSQDRGAGGPPDEQYF
v_call: TRBV5-5; j_call: TRBJ2-7; d_call: .; clone_size: .; cdr3_nt: TGTGCCAGCAGCTCCCAGGGGGGATATTACGAGCAGTACTTC; cdr3_aa: CASSSQGGYYEQYF
v_call: TRBV25-1; j_call: TRBJ2-7; d_call: TRBD2; clone_size: .; cdr3_nt: TGTGCCAGCAGTGAATACGGCGGGGGGGCGTACGAGCAGTACTTC; cdr3_aa: CASSEYGGGAYEQYF
v_call: TRBV29-1; j_call: TRBJ2-1; d_call: TRBD1; clone_size: .; cdr3_nt: TGCAGCGTAGTCGACGGACAGGGGAGGGATGAGCAGTTCTTC; cdr3_aa: CSVVDGQGRDEQFF
v_call: TRBV3-1/TRBV3-2; j_call: TRBJ1-6; d_call: .; clone_size: .; cdr3_nt: TGTGCCAGCAGCCAAGTCCGGTATTCACCCCTCCACTTT; cdr3_aa: CASSQVRYSPLHF
v_call: TRBV15; j_call: TRBJ1-1; d_call: .; clone_size: .; cdr3_nt: TGTGCCACCAGCAGAGGGGGATGGGGCAGTTTACTCACTGAAGCTTTCTTT; cdr3_aa: CATSRGGWGSLLTEAFF
v_call: TRBV7-2; j_call: TRBJ1-2; d_call: TRBD1; clone_size: .; cdr3_nt: TGTGCCAGCAGCCCAAATACAGGGGGATCTAACTATGGCTACACCTTC; cdr3_aa: CASSPNTGGSNYGYTF
v_call: TRBV6-5; j_call: TRBJ2-7; d_call: .; clone_size: few; cdr3_nt: TGTGCCAGCAGTTTTCTAAACAGGGTATACGAGCAGTACTTC; cdr3_aa: CASSFLNRVYEQYF
v_call: TRBV5-6; j_call: TRBJ1-6; d_call: .; clone_size: .; cdr3_nt: TGTGCCAGCAGCGCGGCCGGTAGCTCCTATAATTCACCCCTCCACTTT; cdr3_aa: CASSAAGSSYNSPLHF
v_call: TRBV28; j_call: TRBJ1-1; d_call: TRBD1; clone_size: .; cdr3_nt: TGTGCCAGCAGTTCCTTGACAGGGAGGAGCACTGAAGCTTTCTTT; cdr3_aa: CASSSLTGRSTEAFF
v_call: TRBV27; j_call: TRBJ1-4; d_call: .; clone_size: once; cdr3_nt: TGTGCCAGCAGCCTGACGGGAATCCCCTTTGCAACTAATGAAAAACTGTTTTTT; cdr3_aa: CASSLTGIPFATNEKLFF
v_call: TRBV28; j_call: TRBJ2-1; d_call: .; clone_size: .; cdr3_nt: TGTGCCAGCAGTGGGCCCAAGACCTGGCCGTATGAGCAGTTCTTC; cdr3_aa: CASSGPKTWPYEQFF
v_call: TRBV2; j_call: TRBJ1-2; d_call: .; clone_size: once; cdr3_nt: TGTGCCAGCAGAAAGACAGCAGCTGGGGCCTATGGCTACACCTTC; cdr3_aa: CASRKTAAGAYGYTF
v_call: TRBV2; j_call: TRBJ2-3; d_call: .; clone_size: .; cdr3_nt: TGTGCCAGCAGTGAGCAGGGGCTTTCGGGAGATACGCAGTATTTT; cdr3_aa: CASSEQGLSGDTQYF
v_call: TRBV20-1; j_call: TRBJ1-1; d_call: .; clone_size: .; cdr3_nt: TGCAGTGCTAGTTCCCCGATTAAAGGCTTCATGAACACTGAAGCTTTCTTT; cdr3_aa: CSASSPIKGFMNTEAFF
v_call: TRBV9; j_call: TRBJ1-1; d_call: .; clone_size: .; cdr3_nt: TGTGCCAGCAGCAAAGGCCTTACAGGGATGAACACTGAAGCTTTCTTT; cdr3_aa: CASSKGLTGMNTEAFF
v_call: TRBV30; j_call: TRBJ1-3; d_call: .; clone_size: .; cdr3_nt: TGTGCCTGGAGCAGGATCTCTGGAAACACCATATATTTT; cdr3_aa: CAWSRISGNTIYF
v_call: TRBV5-1; j_call: TRBJ1-2; d_call: TRBD1; clone_size: .; cdr3_nt: TGCGCCAGCAGCTTTTCTGGGACAGGGGGTGACTATGGCTACACCTTC; cdr3_aa: CASSFSGTGGDYGYTF
v_call: TRBV18; j_call: TRBJ1-1; d_call: .; clone_size: medium-sized; cdr3_nt: TGTGCCAGCTCACCACGGAAAGACGGCACTGAAGCTTTCTTT; cdr3_aa: CASSPRKDGTEAFF
v_call: TRBV10-3; j_call: TRBJ2-2; d_call: TRBD1; clone_size: .; cdr3_nt: TGTGCCATCAGTGTAAGGGACAGGGGGAACACCGGGGAGCTGTTTTTT; cdr3_aa: CAISVRDRGNTGELFF
v_call: TRBV24-1; j_call: TRBJ1-2; d_call: TRBD1; clone_size: .; cdr3_nt: TGTGCCACCAGTGATGGGGCGGACAGGGGAGGCGGGTATGGCTACACCTTC; cdr3_aa: CATSDGADRGGGYGYTF
v_call: TRBV28; j_call: TRBJ1-2; d_call: TRBD1; clone_size: .; cdr3_nt: TGTGCCAGCCAGGGGGACAGGGGGTACGGCTACACCTTC; cdr3_aa: CASQGDRGYGYTF
v_call: TRBV5-1; j_call: TRBJ2-5; d_call: TRBD2; clone_size: few; cdr3_nt: TGCGCCAGCAGCTTGGCCCTAGCGGGGGGCCCGCAAGAGACCCAGTACTTC; cdr3_aa: CASSLALAGGPQETQYF
v_call: TRBV28; j_call: TRBJ1-5; d_call: .; clone_size: .; cdr3_nt: TGTGCCAGCAGTTTCGGCAGGGACCAGCCCCAGCATTTT; cdr3_aa: CASSFGRDQPQHF
v_call: TRBV5-4; j_call: TRBJ2-7; d_call: .; clone_size: .; cdr3_nt: TGTGCCAGCAGGTCAGGACAGAAAATGGGCGAGCAGTACTTC; cdr3_aa: CASRSGQKMGEQYF
v_call: TRBV27; j_call: TRBJ1-4; d_call: .; clone_size: .; cdr3_nt: TGTGCCAGCAGTTTAAAAGGGCAGGGCCTGGGGAAACTGTTTTTT; cdr3_aa: CASSLKGQGLGKLFF
v_call: TRBV30; j_call: TRBJ2-7; d_call: TRBD2; clone_size: .; cdr3_nt: TGTGCCTGGAGTGGGGATAGCGGGAGTACGGCCTACGAGCAGTACTTC; cdr3_aa: CAWSGDSGSTAYEQYF